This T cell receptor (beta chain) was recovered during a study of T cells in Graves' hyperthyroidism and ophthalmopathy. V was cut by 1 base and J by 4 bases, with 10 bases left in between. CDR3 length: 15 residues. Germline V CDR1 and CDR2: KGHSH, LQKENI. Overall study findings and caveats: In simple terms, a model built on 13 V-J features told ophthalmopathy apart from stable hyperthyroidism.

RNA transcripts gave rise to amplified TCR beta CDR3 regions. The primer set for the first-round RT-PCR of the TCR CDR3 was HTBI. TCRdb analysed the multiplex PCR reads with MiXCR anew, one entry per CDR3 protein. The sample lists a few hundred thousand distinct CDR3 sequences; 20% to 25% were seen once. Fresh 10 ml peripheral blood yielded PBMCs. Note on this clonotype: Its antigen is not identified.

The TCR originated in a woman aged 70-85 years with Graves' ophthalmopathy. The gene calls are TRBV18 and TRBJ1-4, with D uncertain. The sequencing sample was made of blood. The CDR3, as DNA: TGTGCCAGCTCACCACGTCAGCAGTATAATGAAAAACTGTTTTTT. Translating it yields CASSPRQQYNEKLFF.